This passage covers 4 T cell receptor beta chains from one sample sequenced in a study of beta chain features in type 1 diabetes. Their recognized antigens are unknown. TCRB transcripts that were expressed got sequenced, as all of the isolated RNA had been reverse transcribed. Sequencing was performed with immunoSEQ multiplex PCR; in TCRdb, only in-frame clones are kept and a portion is missing. The sample has roughly 47,000 clones; 35% to 55% are singletons. Overall study findings and caveats: Researchers report that Type 1 diabetes patients had moderately but significantly shorter TCRB CDR3s across all four CD4+ subsets.

The sample comprised stem cell memory CD4+ T cells from blood. The receptors stem from a man aged 25-40 years with type 1 diabetes.

The rearrangement uses TRBV6-6 and TRBJ2-1; 8 bases are a match to TRBD1. J gave up 9 bases and V 6 bases, and 13 bases lay outside the gene matches. Germline assignment: CDR1 MNHNY and CDR2 SVGAGI (reference sequence). This CDR3 contains 15 residues. The CDR3, as DNA: TGTGCCAGCAGCCGCTTTCGGACAGGGTACGGTGAGCAGTTCTTC. Its translation is CASSRFRTGYGEQFF.

This clone has only a few counts. This chain joins TRBV7-9 and TRBJ2-5; no reliable D call. Germline V gene data show CDR1 as SEHNR and CDR2 as FQNEAQ (reference sequence). V lost 11 bases and J lost 1, with 8 bases in between. CDR3 length equals 11 residues. CDR3 region: CALQFQETQYF. The CDR3 DNA reads as TGTGCCTTACAGTTCCAAGAGACCCAGTACTTC.

The chain recombines TRBV6-5 with TRBJ1-2, with 9 bases matching TRBD1. The CDR3 has 14 residues. Looked up from germline, CDR1 is MNHEY and CDR2 is SVGAGI. The V gene end was trimmed by 6 bases and the J gene end by 5 bases; junction bases not matched to a gene: 7. The CDR3: CASRPDRGGYGYTF. The CDR3 DNA reads TGTGCCAGCAGACCGGACAGGGGAGGTTATGGCTACACCTTC.

This clone was found a few times. The V gene is TRBV14, the J gene TRBJ2-1; possible D gene TRBD1, 6 bases. The V end lost 4 bases, the J end lost 2 bases, and 18 bases lay between the germline ends. Per germline, CDR1 SGHDN and CDR2 FVKESK. The CDR3 is 17 amino acids. The CDR3 bases are TGTGCCAGCAGCCGTCTCGGGCTCAGGGGCGCCTACAATGAGCAGTTCTTC. Amino acid sequence: CASSRLGLRGAYNEQFF.